This is a list of T cell receptor beta chains from one sample in a study of blood T cell repertoires in COVID-19. TCRdb's table, derived via immunoSEQ multiplex PCR, lists solely in-frame clones and lacks some. Among more than 95,000 clones, 79% were seen once, and the ten largest hold about 40%. Sequenced material: peripheral blood. Receptors originate from a man in his forties with active or convalescent COVID-19. Both conserved end residues are part of each CDR3. Each record gives: D gene, J gene, clone size, V gene, CDR3 protein. A D gene is named only where the DNA matches it firmly. Clone size is stated in some rows and not others, as once, few, many or a class when expanded.

D: TRBD1; J: TRBJ1-4; size: .; V: TRBV18; CDR3: CASSRDRDEKLFF
D: .; J: TRBJ1-1; size: .; V: TRBV2; CDR3: CASRKVGATEAFF
D: .; J: TRBJ2-7; size: .; V: TRBV7-9; CDR3: CASSLDSLEQYF
D: TRBD1; J: TRBJ1-1; size: .; V: TRBV19; CDR3: CASSKSTGIHYTEAFF
D: .; J: TRBJ1-1; size: .; V: TRBV30; CDR3: CAWSVFTAMNTEAFF
D: .; J: TRBJ2-5; size: .; V: TRBV10-3; CDR3: CAISGQSEETQYF
D: .; J: TRBJ2-3; size: .; V: TRBV7-2; CDR3: CASTSPGTDTQYF
D: .; J: TRBJ2-5; size: .; V: TRBV7-3; CDR3: CASSLIPGEETQYF
D: TRBD2; J: TRBJ2-3; size: .; V: TRBV6-2/TRBV6-3; CDR3: CASSYSTTSGATDTQYF
D: .; J: TRBJ1-5; size: once; V: TRBV6-6; CDR3: CASSYGHGNQPQHF
D: .; J: TRBJ2-7; size: once; V: TRBV19; CDR3: CARSRDFLYEQYF
D: TRBD2; J: TRBJ2-7; size: .; V: TRBV10-3; CDR3: CATQRERPYEQYF
D: .; J: TRBJ1-1; size: once; V: TRBV30; CDR3: CACDRSDTEAFF
D: .; J: TRBJ1-4; size: .; V: TRBV7-9; CDR3: CASSVHGETNEKLFF
D: TRBD2; J: TRBJ2-1; size: .; V: TRBV6-2/TRBV6-3; CDR3: CASSSSGGPYNEQFF